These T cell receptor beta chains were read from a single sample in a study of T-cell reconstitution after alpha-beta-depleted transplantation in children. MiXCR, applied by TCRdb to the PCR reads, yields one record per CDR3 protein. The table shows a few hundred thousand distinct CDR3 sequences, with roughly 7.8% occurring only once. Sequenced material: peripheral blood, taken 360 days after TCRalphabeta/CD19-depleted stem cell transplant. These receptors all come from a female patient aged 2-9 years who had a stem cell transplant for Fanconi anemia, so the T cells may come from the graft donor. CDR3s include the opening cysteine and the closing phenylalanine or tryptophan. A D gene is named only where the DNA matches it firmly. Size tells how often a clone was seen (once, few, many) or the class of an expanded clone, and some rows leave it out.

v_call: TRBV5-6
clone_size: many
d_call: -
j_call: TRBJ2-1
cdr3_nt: TGTGCCAGCAACCTCGGGGGTTACAATGAGCAGTTCTTC
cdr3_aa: CASNLGGYNEQFF

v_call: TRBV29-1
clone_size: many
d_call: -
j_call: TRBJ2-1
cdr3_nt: TGCAGCGTTGAGGGCAGGGTTGCCTACAATGAGCAGTTCTTC
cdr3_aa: CSVEGRVAYNEQFF

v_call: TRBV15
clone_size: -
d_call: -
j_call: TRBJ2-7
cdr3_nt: TGTGCCACCAGGTCGCAACGATCCTACGAGCAGTACTTC
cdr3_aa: CATRSQRSYEQYF

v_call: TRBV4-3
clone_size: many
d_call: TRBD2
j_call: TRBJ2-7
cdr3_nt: TGCGCCAGCAGCCCAGAGACTAGCGGGGCTCCCTACGAGCAGTACTTC
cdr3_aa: CASSPETSGAPYEQYF

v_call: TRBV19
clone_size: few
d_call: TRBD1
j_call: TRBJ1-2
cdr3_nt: TGTGCCAGTAACGTCTTGGGTGAACAGGGGCTCGACTATGGCTACACCTTC
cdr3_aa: CASNVLGEQGLDYGYTF

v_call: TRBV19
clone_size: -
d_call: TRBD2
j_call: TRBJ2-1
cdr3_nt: TGTGCCAGTAGTATCCGACTAGCGGGCAGTGAGCAGTTCTTC
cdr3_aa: CASSIRLAGSEQFF

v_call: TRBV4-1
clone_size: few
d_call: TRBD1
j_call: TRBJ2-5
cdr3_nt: TGCGCCAGCAGCCAAGCCCACAGGGGGCCCGGGGAGACCCAGTACTTC
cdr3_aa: CASSQAHRGPGETQYF

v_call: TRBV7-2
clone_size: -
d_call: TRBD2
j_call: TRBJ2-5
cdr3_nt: TGTGCCAGCAGCTTTAGCGGGAGAAATGGGGAGACCCAGTACTTC
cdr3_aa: CASSFSGRNGETQYF

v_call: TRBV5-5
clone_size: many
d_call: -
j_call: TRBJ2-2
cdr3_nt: TGTGCCAGCAGCCCGAGAGGAATGGGCGGGGAGCTGTTTTTT
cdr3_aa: CASSPRGMGGELFF

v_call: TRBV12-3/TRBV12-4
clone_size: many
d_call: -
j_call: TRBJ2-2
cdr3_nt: TGTGCCAGCACTCTTTCTTTCACCGGGGAGCTGTTTTTT
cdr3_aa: CASTLSFTGELFF

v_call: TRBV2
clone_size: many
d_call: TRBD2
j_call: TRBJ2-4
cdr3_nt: TGTGCCAGCAGTGAAAACCTGTCGGGGGGTCTAGCCAAAAACATTCAGTACTTC
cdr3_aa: CASSENLSGGLAKNIQYF

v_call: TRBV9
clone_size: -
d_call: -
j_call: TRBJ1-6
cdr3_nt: TGTGCCAGCAGCGTAGACCAGTCTAATTCACCCCTCCACTTT
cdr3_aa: CASSVDQSNSPLHF

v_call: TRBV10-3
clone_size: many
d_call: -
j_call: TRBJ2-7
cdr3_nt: TGTGCCATCAGTGAGTCATCCTACGAGCAGTACTTC
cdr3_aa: CAISESSYEQYF

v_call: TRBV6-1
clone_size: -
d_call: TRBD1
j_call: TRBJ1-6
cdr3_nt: TGTGCCAGCAGAGACGACAGGGGATCTTCACCCCTCCACTTT
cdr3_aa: CASRDDRGSSPLHF

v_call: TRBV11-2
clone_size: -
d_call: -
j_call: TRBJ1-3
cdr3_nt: TGTGCCAGCAGCTTCGGGACGGCCTCTGGAAACACCATATATTTT
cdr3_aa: CASSFGTASGNTIYF

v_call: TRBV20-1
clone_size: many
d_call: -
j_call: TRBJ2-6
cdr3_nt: TGCAGTGCTAGGGACGACGATTCCGGGGCCAACGTCCTGACTTTC
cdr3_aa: CSARDDDSGANVLTF

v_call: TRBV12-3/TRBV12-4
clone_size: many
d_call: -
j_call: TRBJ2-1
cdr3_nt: TGTGCCAGCAGTGGAGGGACAGAAAACAATGAGCAGTTCTTC
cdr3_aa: CASSGGTENNEQFF

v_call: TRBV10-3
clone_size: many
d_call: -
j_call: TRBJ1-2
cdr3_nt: TGTGCCATCAGTGCTCGGGGGCAGGCCTATGGCTACACCTTC
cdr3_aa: CAISARGQAYGYTF

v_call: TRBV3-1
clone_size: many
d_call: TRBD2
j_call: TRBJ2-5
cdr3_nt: TGTGCCAGCAGCCTTAGCGGGAGTGAGACCCAGTACTTC
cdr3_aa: CASSLSGSETQYF

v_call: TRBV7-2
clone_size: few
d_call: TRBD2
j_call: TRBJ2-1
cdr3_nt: TGTGCCAGCAGCTTCGGCTTAGCGGGGAATGAGCAGTTCTTC
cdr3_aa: CASSFGLAGNEQFF

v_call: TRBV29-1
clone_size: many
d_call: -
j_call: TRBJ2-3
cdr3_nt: TGCAGCGTTGAAGCCACCACAGATACGCAGTATTTT
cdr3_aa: CSVEATTDTQYF

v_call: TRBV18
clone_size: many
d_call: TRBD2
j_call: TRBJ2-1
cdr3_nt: TGTGCCAGCTCACGGGGACTAGCGGACAATGAGCAGTTCTTC
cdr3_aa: CASSRGLADNEQFF

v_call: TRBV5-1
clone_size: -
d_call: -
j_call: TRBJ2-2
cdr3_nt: TGCGCCAGCAGCCATCCTTCCACCGGGGAGCTGTTTTTT
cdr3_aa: CASSHPSTGELFF

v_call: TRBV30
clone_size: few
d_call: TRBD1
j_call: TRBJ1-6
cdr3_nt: TGTGCCTGGAGGGGGACAGGTAATTCACCCCTCCACTTT
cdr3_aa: CAWRGTGNSPLHF

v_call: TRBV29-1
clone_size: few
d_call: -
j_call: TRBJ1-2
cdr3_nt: TGCAGCGCCATACCCTCCCCGGGGGACTATGGCTACACCTTC
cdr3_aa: CSAIPSPGDYGYTF

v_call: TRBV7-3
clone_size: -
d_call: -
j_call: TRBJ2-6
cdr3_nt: TGTGCCAGCAGCTTATTCGGTGCTAGCTCTGGGGCCAACGTCCTGACTTTC
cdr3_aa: CASSLFGASSGANVLTF

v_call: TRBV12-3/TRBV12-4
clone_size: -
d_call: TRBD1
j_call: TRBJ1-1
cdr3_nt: TGTGCCAGCAGTTTTCGGGACAGGAGTACTGAAGCTTTCTTT
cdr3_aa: CASSFRDRSTEAFF

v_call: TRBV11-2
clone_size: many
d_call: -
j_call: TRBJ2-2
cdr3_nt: TGTGCCAGCAGCCCGACTCTATCGAGCACCGGGGAGCTGTTTTTT
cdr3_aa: CASSPTLSSTGELFF

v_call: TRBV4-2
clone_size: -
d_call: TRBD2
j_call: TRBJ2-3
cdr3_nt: TGTGCCAGCAGCCCCCGCGCCAGCGGGACCGATACGCAGTATTTT
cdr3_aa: CASSPRASGTDTQYF

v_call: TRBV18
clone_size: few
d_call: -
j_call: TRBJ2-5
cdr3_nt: TGTGCCAGCTCTGGACAGACCCAAGAGACCCAGTACTTC
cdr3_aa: CASSGQTQETQYF

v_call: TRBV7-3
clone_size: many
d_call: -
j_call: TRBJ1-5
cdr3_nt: TGTGCCAGCAGCTTAACGGCGTGGGATAGCAATCAGCCCCAGCATTTT
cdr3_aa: CASSLTAWDSNQPQHF

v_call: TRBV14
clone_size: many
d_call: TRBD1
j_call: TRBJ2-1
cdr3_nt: TGTGCCAGCAGCCCTCGACAGGGGCCCTACAATGAGCAGTTCTTC
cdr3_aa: CASSPRQGPYNEQFF

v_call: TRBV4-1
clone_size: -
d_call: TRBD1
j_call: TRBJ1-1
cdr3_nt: TGCGCCAGCAGCCAAGTGGACAGGGTAACTGAAGCTTACTTT
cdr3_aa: CASSQVDRVTEAYF

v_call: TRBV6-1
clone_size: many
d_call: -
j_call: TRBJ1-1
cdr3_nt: TGTGCCATCAATCCTAGCACTGAAGCTTTCTTT
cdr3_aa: CAINPSTEAFF

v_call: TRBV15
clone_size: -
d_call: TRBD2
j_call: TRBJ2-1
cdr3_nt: TGTGCCACCAGCCCCAGACTAGCGGGTAGCTCCTACAATGAGCAGTTCTTC
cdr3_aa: CATSPRLAGSSYNEQFF